This T cell receptor beta chain was identified during a study of blood T cell repertoires in COVID-19 (dated by TCRdb to 2019 to 2021). About the full investigation: Samples covering the acute and convalescent phases of COVID-19 were provided by collaborators in the United States, Italy and Spain. The prospective study material was composed of cDNA or gDNA derived from T cells, B-cell-depleted T cells, or PBMCs. The dataset comprised deeply sampled blood TCRbeta repertoires from subjects exposed to, actively infected with, or recovered from COVID-19. The repertoires were released in a freely available public database meant as a resource for research on the immune response to SARS-CoV-2. The samples were drawn from the first 160 participants of the ongoing ImmuneRACE study and from over 950 subjects provided by 6 global collaborators. Nearly every sample came with metadata listing a de-identified subject ID, COVID-19 status, age in years and sex. HLA class I and class II types, where available, came from metadata supplied by the sample provider rather than from assay-based typing. What the authors observed across the whole study: Clinical and demographic metadata were provided uncurated, with the amount varying by source and participant.

TCRbeta CDR3 regions were amplified from genomic DNA by means of the immunoSEQ Assay, a bias-controlled multiplex PCR. The authors' pipeline ran thus. Nucleated cell counts per sample were estimated from amplification of reference gene primers within the assay. To quantify the absolute abundance of each unique TCRbeta CDR3 rearrangement, sequence reads were collapsed and filtered. For each sample, productive Simpson clonality was calculated by taking the square root of Simpson's diversity index across productive rearrangements. Sourced from immuneACCESS, this table was stored by TCRdb with only in-frame sequences that have V and J called. A share of the clones is absent; for the studies checked, an unresolved V gene accounts for under half, and the remainder has no known explanation. V and J calls and clone size come straight from that table; D and trimming were deduced from the DNA. This sample has about 45,000 clones in its table, and roughly four fifths of those were observed once. Over 11% of the sample lies in the top ten.

Points on this clone: The antigen this receptor binds is unknown. One base away there is no much larger clone; base qualities are not given.

Whole blood was collected in K2EDTA tubes by collaborating institutions according to the institutions' own protocols. For TCRbeta analysis, collaborators shipped samples in one of three forms: frozen whole blood, isolated PBMCs, or DNA extracted from either of those sample types. The V end loses 7 bases and the J end loses 0 bases, and a stretch of 3 bases separates them. Via the germline V gene, CDR1 is SQVTM and CDR2 ANQGSEA. Taken from cysteine to phenylalanine, the CDR3 has 10 residues. Left in the record is the CDR3 DNA by itself, 30 bases read in frame from the first base. Material: peripheral blood. The rearranged segments are TRBV29-1 and TRBJ1-1; the D gene cannot be resolved reliably. The clonotype originates from a human donor in a cohort sampled during active COVID-19. Read as DNA, the sequence is TGCAGCGCCGTGAACACTGAAGCTTTCTTT. Translated, this is CSAVNTEAFF.